This record covers a single T cell receptor (beta chain). Its binding antigen is unknown. Qualities for individual bases were not recorded, and no much larger clone is one base off. This record comes from a study of blood T cell repertoires in COVID-19 (dated by TCRdb to about 2020). Study-level background: Samples from collaborators originated in the United States, Italy and Spain and spanned both the acute and convalescent phases of COVID-19. The material from the prospective study consisted of cDNA or gDNA derived from T cells, B-cell-depleted T cells, or PBMCs. Deeply sampled blood TCRbeta repertoires from subjects exposed to, actively infected with, or recovered from COVID-19 were included in the dataset. The repertoires were made available in a free public database intended to serve as a resource for research on the immune response to SARS-CoV-2. The samples were drawn from the first 160 participants of the ongoing ImmuneRACE study and from 950 to 1,500 subjects provided by 6 global collaborators. Sample metadata almost always included a de-identified subject ID, COVID-19 status, age in years and sex. Where available, HLA class I and class II types were taken from metadata supplied by the sample provider and were not determined by assay-based typing.

In Seattle, one collaborating source enrolled patients while the infection was active and tracked those patients longitudinally over the course of disease. Whole blood was collected in K2EDTA tubes by collaborating institutions according to the institutions' own protocols. Collaborator samples were shipped for TCRbeta analysis as frozen whole blood, isolated PBMCs, or DNA extracted from either sample type. Paper-wide results and their limitations: The quantity of clinical and demographic metadata differed by source and by participant and was supplied without curation.

The CDR3 covers 14 residues, taking in both the cysteine and the phenylalanine. Only the CDR3 DNA stays, 42 bases, in frame from base 1. CDR1 and CDR2 (SQVTM, ANQGSEA) derive from the germline V gene. The V end loses 6 bases and the J end loses 1 base, and a stretch of 15 bases separates them. The immunoSEQ Assay, a bias-controlled multiplex PCR, was used to amplify TCRbeta CDR3 regions from genomic DNA. The study's own analysis went as follows. The number of nucleated cells in each sample was estimated by amplification of reference gene primers within the assay. To quantify the absolute abundance of each unique TCRbeta CDR3 rearrangement, sequence reads were collapsed and filtered. For each sample, productive Simpson clonality was calculated by taking the square root of Simpson's diversity index across productive rearrangements. TCRdb limited this immuneACCESS table to in-frame rearrangements with V and J called. A share of clones is missing; checked studies link under half to unresolved V genes, and the rest is unexplained. V and J calls and clone size follow that table, whereas D and trimming were derived from the DNA. In all, the sample holds 330,000 or so clones, and around 90% of those were seen once. 3.5% to 4% of the sample rests with the top ten.

The V gene is TRBV29-1 and the J gene is TRBJ1-1; the D region possibly corresponds to TRBD1 (5 bases align). The clonotype was recovered from a woman aged 55-69 years with COVID-19, enrolled during active disease. Sample: peripheral blood. The DNA is TGCAGCGTCGCTCCTCAGGGTCAGAACACTGAAGCTTTCTTT. Its translation reads: CSVAPQGQNTEAFF.